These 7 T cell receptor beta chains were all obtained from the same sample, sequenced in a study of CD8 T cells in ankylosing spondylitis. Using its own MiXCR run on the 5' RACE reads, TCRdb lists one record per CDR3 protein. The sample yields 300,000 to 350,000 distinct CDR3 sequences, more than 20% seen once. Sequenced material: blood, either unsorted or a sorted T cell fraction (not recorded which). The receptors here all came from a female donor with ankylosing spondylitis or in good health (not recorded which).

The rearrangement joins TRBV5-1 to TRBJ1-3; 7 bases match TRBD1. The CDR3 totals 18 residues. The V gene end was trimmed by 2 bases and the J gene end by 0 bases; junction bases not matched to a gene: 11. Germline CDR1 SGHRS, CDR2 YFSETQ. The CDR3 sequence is CASSFSGTVIFSGNTIYF. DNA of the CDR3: TGCGCCAGCAGCTTCTCCGGGACAGTAATTTTCTCTGGAAACACCATATATTTT.

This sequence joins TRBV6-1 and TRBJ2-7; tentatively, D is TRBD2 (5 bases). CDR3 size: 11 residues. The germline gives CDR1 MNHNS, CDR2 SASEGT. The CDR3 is CAVDRDYEQYF. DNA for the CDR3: TGTGCAGTAGACCGTGACTATGAGCAGTACTTC.

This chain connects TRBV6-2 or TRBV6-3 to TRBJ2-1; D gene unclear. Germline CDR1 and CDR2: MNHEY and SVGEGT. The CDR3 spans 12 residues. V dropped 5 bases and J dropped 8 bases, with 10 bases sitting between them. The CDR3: CASSPPLYEQFF. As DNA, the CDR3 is TGTGCCAGCAGTCCCCCTTTATATGAGCAGTTCTTC.

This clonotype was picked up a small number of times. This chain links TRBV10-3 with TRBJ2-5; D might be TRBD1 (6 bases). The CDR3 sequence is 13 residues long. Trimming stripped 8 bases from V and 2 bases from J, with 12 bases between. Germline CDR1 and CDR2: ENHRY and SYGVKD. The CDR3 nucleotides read TGTGCCATCGGAGGTAGGGGGCAAGAGACCCAGTACTTC. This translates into CAIGGRGQETQYF.

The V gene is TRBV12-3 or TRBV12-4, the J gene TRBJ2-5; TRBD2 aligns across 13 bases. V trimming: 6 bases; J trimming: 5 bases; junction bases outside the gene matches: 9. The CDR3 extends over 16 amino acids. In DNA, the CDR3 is TGTGCCAGCAGCCTCACTAGCGGGAGGGCCCGGGAGACCCAGTACTTC. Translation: CASSLTSGRARETQYF.

The CDR3 DNA follows: TGTGCCAGCAGCCAACTAGCGGGAAGATACAATGAGCAGTTCTTC. Translation gives CASSQLAGRYNEQFF. The rearrangement links TRBV7-8 to TRBJ2-1, with TRBD2 matching over 10 bases. This CDR3 is built from 15 residues. Unmatched junction bases numbered 5, after V lost 5 bases and J lost 4 bases. Germline CDR1 reads SGHVS; CDR2 reads FQNEAQ.

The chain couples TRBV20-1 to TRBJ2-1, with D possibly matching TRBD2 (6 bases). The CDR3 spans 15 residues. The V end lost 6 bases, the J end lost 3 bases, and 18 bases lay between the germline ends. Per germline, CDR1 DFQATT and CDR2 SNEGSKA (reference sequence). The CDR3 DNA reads TGCAGTGCCCTCGTCCTAGCGAACTTCTACAATGAGCAGTTCTTC. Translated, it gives CSALVLANFYNEQFF.